This entry lists 25 T cell receptor beta chains sequenced from one sample in a study of cytomegalovirus exposure and HLA in healthy donors. The study ran its PCR with 60 Vbeta and 13 Jbeta primers. TCRdb keeps only in-frame clones here, not all; method: immunoSEQ multiplex PCR. The sample is made up of 34,000 or so clones, and the top ten hold 4.5% to 5.5% of it. Sequenced input: PBMCs. These receptors were taken from a female donor in good health and CMV-seronegative.

V and J are TRBV5-4 and TRBJ2-5, with 9 bases that match TRBD1. The CDR3 spans 15 residues. Germline V gene lookup returns CDR1 SGHNT and CDR2 YYREEE (reference sequence). V was pared by 4 bases and J by 2 bases, with 6 bases of the junction left unmatched. The CDR3 here is CASSQGQGRQETQYF. Here the CDR3 DNA reads TGTGCCAGCAGCCAGGGACAGGGTCGACAAGAGACCCAGTACTTC.

The CDR3 here is CSVQTGTRTQYF. Written as DNA, the CDR3 is TGCAGCGTCCAAACGGGGACTCGGACCCAGTACTTC. The V and J genes are TRBV29-1 and TRBJ2-5, with D perhaps TRBD2 (6 bases). The V end lost 6 bases, the J end lost 7 bases, and 15 bases lay between the germline ends. The length of the CDR3 is 12 residues. From germline, CDR1 is SQVTM and CDR2 ANQGSEA.

The CDR3 loop reads CASSEQGYGYTF. CDR3 bases: TGTGCCAGCAGCGAACAGGGCTATGGCTACACCTTC. The chain uses TRBV25-1 and TRBJ1-2, with TRBD1 as a possible D gene (6 bases). Germline-derived CDR1 and CDR2 are MGHDK and SYGVNS. V was pared by 6 bases and J by 4 bases, with 9 bases between. The CDR3 consists of 12 residues.

V gene TRBV7-9 combines with J gene TRBJ1-2; no firm D call. CDR3 length: 15 amino acids. V was shortened by 5 bases and J by 4 bases, with 17 bases between the two germline ends. Germline V gene lookup returns CDR1 SEHNR and CDR2 FQNEAQ (reference sequence). In DNA form, the CDR3 reads TGTGCCAGCAGCCAGCACGGGGAAGGGATCTATGGCTACACCTTC. This sequence encodes CASSQHGEGIYGYTF.

The chain is built from TRBV25-1 and TRBJ1-2; 7 bases map to TRBD1. The J segment lost 5 bases and the V segment lost 1 base, leaving 7 bases of the junction unmatched. Germline-derived CDR1 and CDR2 are MGHDK and SYGVNS. There are 15 residues in the CDR3. The CDR3 region has the DNA TGTGCCAGCAGTGAATTCGCAGGGGGGAGGTATGGCTACACCTTC. Translating gives CASSEFAGGRYGYTF.

The chain combines TRBV7-3 with TRBJ2-1; 9 bases line up with TRBD1. V shed 0 bases, J shed 10 bases, and the junction held 1 base outside the gene matches. The CDR3 has 13 residues. Germline V gene sequence: CDR1 SGHTA, CDR2 FQGTGA. The CDR3 loop is CASSLTTGGEQFF. CDR3 DNA: TGTGCCAGCAGCTTAACGACAGGGGGGGAGCAGTTCTTC.

The gene calls are TRBV9 and TRBJ1-6, with 8 bases matching TRBD1. Germline CDR1 and CDR2: SGDLS and YYNGEE. CDR3 length equals 14 residues. With V trimmed by 5 bases and J by 7 bases, 5 bases remained unmatched. The CDR3 DNA sequence: TGTGCCAGCAGGTCGGACAGGGCGAATTCACCCCTCCACTTT. Protein sequence: CASRSDRANSPLHF.

The V gene is TRBV7-9, the J gene TRBJ1-1, with 7 bases aligning to TRBD1. Per the germline V gene, CDR1 is SEHNR and CDR2 is FQNEAQ (reference sequence). With V trimmed by 5 bases and J by 6 bases, 6 bases remained unmatched. The CDR3 has 13 residues. CDR3 in amino acids: CASSRQGRAEAFF. Here the CDR3 DNA reads TGTGCCAGCAGCCGACAGGGTCGGGCTGAAGCTTTCTTT. The full variable domain, with the rest looked up from reference TRBV7-9 and TRBJ1-1, is DTGVSQNPRHKITKRGQNVTFRCDPISEHNRLYWYRQTLGQGPEFLTYFQNEAQLEKSRLLSDRFSAERPKGSFSTLEIQRTEQGDSAMYLCASSRQGRAEAFFGQGTRLTVV.

Comments on this clone: At one boundary the junction diverges from the germline segment, which might be a read error. V gene TRBV11-3 combines with J gene TRBJ2-7, with D perhaps being TRBD1 or TRBD2 (5 bases each). Germline V lookup: CDR1 SGHNT, CDR2 YENEEA. There are 17 residues in the CDR3. The CDR3 region has the DNA TGTGCCAGCAGCCTAGACAGACTAAGTGCGCTCTCCTACGAGCAGTACTTC. Its protein product is CASSLDRLSALSYEQYF. The complete variable domain, with remaining parts taken from reference TRBV11-3 and TRBJ2-7, reads EAGVVQSPRYKIIEKKQPVAFWCNPISGHNTLYWYLQNLGQGPELLIRYENEEAVDDSQLPKDRFSAERLKGVDSTLKIQPAELGDSAVYLCASSLDRLSALSYEQYFGPGTRLTVT.

The V and J genes are TRBV19 and TRBJ1-5; TRBD1 is a possible D gene (6 bases). The CDR3 spans 16 residues. V was cut by 10 bases and J by 1 base, with 20 bases left in between. CDR1 is LNHDA, CDR2 SQIVND, per germline (reference sequence). The CDR3 protein is CATFSTGKGSNQPQHF. The CDR3 DNA sequence: TGTGCCACTTTTTCAACAGGGAAAGGGAGCAATCAGCCCCAGCATTTT.

The rearrangement links TRBV10-3 to TRBJ1-1; D is perhaps TRBD1 (5 bases). Germline CDR1 ENHRY, CDR2 SYGVKD. This CDR3 is built from 15 residues. V lost 0 bases and J lost 1, with 9 bases in between. CDR3 amino acids: CAISESRGQNTEAFF. The CDR3 DNA follows: TGTGCCATCAGTGAGTCGCGGGGCCAGAACACTGAAGCTTTCTTT.

The V and J genes are TRBV28 and TRBJ1-2; D may be TRBD1 (5 bases). The V end lost 3 bases, the J end lost 4 bases, and 12 bases lay between the germline ends. The CDR3 spans 14 residues. Germline CDR1 reads MDHEN; CDR2 reads SYDVKM. For the CDR3, the DNA is TGTGCCAGCAGTTTGGGGGGTCACGGCTATGGCTACACCTTC. The encoded protein is CASSLGGHGYGYTF.

This chain joins TRBV7-8 and TRBJ2-5; possible D gene TRBD2, 5 bases. CDR1 is SGHVS, CDR2 FQNEAQ, per germline. The V and J ends lost 5 bases and 3 bases respectively, with 10 bases between them. The CDR3 is made up of 13 amino acids. CDR3 amino acids: CASSRGSEETQYF. In DNA, the CDR3 is TGTGCCAGCAGCCGAGGGTCTGAAGAGACCCAGTACTTC.

The genes are TRBV5-1 and TRBJ1-2, with 9 bases matching TRBD1. Germline assignment: CDR1 SGHRS and CDR2 YFSETQ. V shed 0 bases and J 8 bases; nucleotides not matched to a gene: 8. This CDR3 is 15 amino acids long. Written as DNA, the CDR3 is TGCGCCAGCAGCTTGGCGGGACAGGGCGCGAAGGGCTACACCTTC. This gives the protein CASSLAGQGAKGYTF.

V usage is TRBV4-2 and J usage is TRBJ1-2; D uncertain. Trimming stripped 1 base from V and 0 bases from J, with 15 bases between. There are 17 residues in the CDR3. Germline CDR1 LGHNA, CDR2 YNFKEQ. The CDR3 spells CASSQVGDIQTNYGYTF. The CDR3 DNA sequence: TGTGCCAGCAGCCAAGTCGGGGATATACAGACTAACTATGGCTACACCTTC.

The chain links TRBV6-5 to TRBJ2-5, with unresolved D. The ends were cut back, 3 bases at V and 9 bases at J, with 14 bases in the middle. Per the germline V gene, CDR1 is MNHEY and CDR2 is SVGAGI. CDR3 length: 13 amino acids. The CDR3 loop reads CASSYVFSGSQYF. CDR3 coding DNA: TGTGCCAGCAGTTATGTTTTCTCGGGTTCCCAGTACTTC.

In nucleotides, the CDR3 is TGTGCCAGCGGACCCCGGGGACAGTCTACCGAAAAACTGTTTTTT. Translated: CASGPRGQSTEKLFF. J is TRBJ1-4 and V is TRBV6-6; 7 positions agree with TRBD1. Germline CDR1 MNHNY, CDR2 SVGAGI (reference sequence). The CDR3 extends over 15 amino acids. Trimming cost V 8 bases and J 8 bases; bases outside gene matches: 14.

CDR3 sequence (DNA): TGTGCCAGCAGCTCTATAATGGGGGACAGGGGGACCGGGGAGCTGTTTTTT. It codes for CASSSIMGDRGTGELFF. This chain connects TRBV11-1 to TRBJ2-2; 11 bases map to TRBD1. J lost 5 bases, V lost 4 bases, and 9 bases had no gene match. The CDR3 contains 17 residues. Germline V gives CDR1 SGHAT, CDR2 FQDESV (reference sequence).

This rearrangement joins TRBV10-3 to TRBJ1-1, with a possible D match to TRBD1 (5 bases). Between the trimmed V and J ends, which lost 2 bases and 4 bases, there was a span of 11 bases. The germline V gene has CDR1 ENHRY and CDR2 SYGVKD. The CDR3 loop spans 14 amino acids. CDR3 sequence: CAISEPREGTEAFF. In DNA form, the CDR3 reads TGTGCCATCAGTGAGCCCAGGGAGGGCACTGAAGCTTTCTTT.

This sequence joins TRBV5-1 and TRBJ2-3; D is undetermined. CDR3 length equals 18 residues. V was trimmed by 1 base and J by 0 bases, leaving 18 bases between them. Germline CDR1 and CDR2: SGHRS and YFSETQ. CDR3 in DNA: TGCGCCAGCAGCTTGAGTACGGGTGGAGCAGACAGCACAGATACGCAGTATTTT. Amino acid sequence: CASSLSTGGADSTDTQYF.

The chain recombines TRBV27 with TRBJ1-2; D uncertain. Trimming left V 5 bases short and J 7 bases short, with 11 bases between. The germline V gene has CDR1 MNHEY and CDR2 SMNVEV (reference sequence). This CDR3 has 12 residues. For the CDR3, the DNA is TGTGCCAGCAGTGCGGGAAATGGTGGCTACACCTTC. This translates into CASSAGNGGYTF.

The chain couples TRBV2 to TRBJ1-2, with 8 positions matching TRBD1. Germline V gene data show CDR1 as SNHLY and CDR2 as FYNNEI. This CDR3 has 14 residues. V dropped 1 base and J dropped 7; count of bases not matched to a gene: 5. The DNA of the CDR3 is TGTGCCAGCAGTGAAGGGGGGACAGGCGTTGGCTACACCTTC. Translated, it gives CASSEGGTGVGYTF.

CDR3 nucleotides: TGTGCCAGCAGTTTCGGCAATGAGCAGTTCTTC. Translated: CASSFGNEQFF. The chain has TRBV27 and TRBJ2-1, with D unresolved. From germline, CDR1 is MNHEY and CDR2 SMNVEV (reference sequence). Deletions cut 3 bases from V and 6 bases from J, with 3 bases between. The CDR3 extends over 11 amino acids.

The chain is built from TRBV28 and TRBJ1-6; weak D call: TRBD1 (5 bases). The CDR3 has 12 amino acids. V was clipped by 8 bases and J by 9 bases, with 11 bases between them. Germline V lookup: CDR1 MDHEN, CDR2 SYDVKM. CDR3: CASGQGGSPLHF. In DNA, the CDR3 is TGTGCCAGCGGCCAGGGTGGTTCACCCCTCCACTTT.

The rearrangement uses TRBV11-2 and TRBJ2-7, with D uncertain. V was shortened by 1 base and J by 0 bases, with 7 bases between the two germline ends. Germline V CDR1 and CDR2: SGHAT, FQNNGV. There are 14 residues in the CDR3. The chain's CDR3 is CASSLALSSYEQYF. The CDR3 DNA is TGTGCCAGCAGCTTAGCTCTTAGCTCCTACGAGCAGTACTTC.